This TCR beta chain emerged from a study of T-cell memory formation after mild COVID-19. Study-level findings and limits: Contracting CD4+ clones were located mainly in CM and EM, and CD8+ clones in EMRA. Cross-reactive memory apparently joined, as some responding clones appeared in pre-infection memory. Day 15 to 85 contractors were CD4/CD8 balanced; later expanders leaned CD4+.

Libraries for TCRalpha and TCRbeta carried sample barcodes and unique molecular identifiers via 5'RACE. One entry per CDR3 protein results from TCRdb running MiXCR on the 5' RACE reads. The table lists around 200,000 distinct CDR3 sequences, 16% of them singletons. CDR1 is KGHSH, CDR2 LQKENI, per germline. Trimming at V came to 3 bases and at J to 1 base, leaving 3 bases not matched to a gene. This CDR3 spans 17 amino acids. On this clonotype itself: Its antigen is currently unknown.

Material for sequencing was PBMCs or a T cell subset sorted from them (not recorded which). The receptor comes from an adult woman who had mild COVID-19 (a few samples of this study predate the infection). Cell type and time point are not known. The J gene is TRBJ2-2, the V gene TRBV18; 12 positions agree with TRBD2. CDR3 sequence: CASSPPTSGRNTGELFF. The CDR3 DNA is TGTGCCAGCTCACCTCCGACTAGCGGGAGGAACACCGGGGAGCTGTTTTTT.